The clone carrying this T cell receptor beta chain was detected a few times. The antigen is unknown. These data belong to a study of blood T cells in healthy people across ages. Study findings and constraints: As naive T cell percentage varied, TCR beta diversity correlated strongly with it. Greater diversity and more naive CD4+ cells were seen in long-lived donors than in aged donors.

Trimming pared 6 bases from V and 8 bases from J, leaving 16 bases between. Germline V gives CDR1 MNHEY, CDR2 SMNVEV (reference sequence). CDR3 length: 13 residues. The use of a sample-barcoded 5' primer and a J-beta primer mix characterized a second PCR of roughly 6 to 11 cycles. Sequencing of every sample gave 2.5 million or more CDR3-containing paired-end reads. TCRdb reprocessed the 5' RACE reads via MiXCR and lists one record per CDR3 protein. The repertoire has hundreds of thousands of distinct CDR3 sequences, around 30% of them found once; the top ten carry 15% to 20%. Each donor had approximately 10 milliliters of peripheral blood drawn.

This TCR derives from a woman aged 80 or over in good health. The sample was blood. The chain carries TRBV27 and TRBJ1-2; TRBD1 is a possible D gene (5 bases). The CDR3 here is CASSGAGRMGYTF. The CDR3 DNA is TGTGCCAGCAGCGGAGCGGGGCGGATGGGCTACACCTTC.